Listed here are 4 T cell receptor beta chains from one sample, sequenced in a study of CD8+CD57+ T cells in acquired aplastic anemia. Genomic DNA acted as the template from which TCR beta VDJ combination and CDR3 sequence profiling were carried out. A single record per CDR3 protein comes from TCRdb applying MiXCR to the reads. The sample has 270,000 or so distinct CDR3 sequences, about 80% seen once; the top ten hold 35% to 50%. The authors sequenced patients whose flow cytometry had shown CD8+CD57+ cell expansion. The specimen was sorted CD4+, CD8+, or CD8+CD57+ T cells (not recorded which) from PBMCs. These receptors all stem from a human donor with aplastic anemia.

In its sample, this clonotype was seen once. The junction differs from germline at one of its ends, possibly a read error. This sequence joins TRBV7-2 and TRBJ1-2; D is unresolved. The CDR3 is 15 amino acids. CDR1 is SGHTA and CDR2 is FQGNSA in the germline V gene. CDR3 region: CASSITSGAYYGHSF. The CDR3 coding sequence is TGTGCCAGTAGCATAACAAGCGGCGCCTACTATGGGCACTCCTTC.

This chain connects TRBV13 to TRBJ2-5, with TRBD1 as a possible D gene (6 bases). CDR1 PRHDT and CDR2 FYEKMQ come from the germline V gene (reference sequence). V dropped 4 bases and J dropped 3 bases, with 9 bases sitting between them. There are 13 residues in the CDR3. CDR3 nucleotides: TGTGCCAGCAGCTCACGGGACAAAGAGACCCAGTACTTC. This encodes CASSSRDKETQYF.

The chain combines TRBV7-3 with TRBJ2-1, with 14 bases fitting TRBD2. This CDR3 spans 16 amino acids. The J segment lost 10 bases and the V segment lost 4 bases, leaving 9 bases of the junction unmatched. In germline, CDR1 is SGHTA, CDR2 FQGTGA. CDR3 region: CASSSRTSGGTDEQFF. In nucleotides, the CDR3 is TGTGCCAGCAGCTCCCGGACTAGCGGGGGGACCGACGAGCAGTTCTTC.

The V call is TRBV2, the J call TRBJ2-3; weak D call: TRBD2 (6 bases). Deletions cut 8 bases from V and 6 bases from J, with 21 bases between. Germline-derived CDR1 and CDR2 are SNHLY and FYNNEI. The CDR3 covers 15 residues. CDR3 sequence (DNA): TGTGCCAGCGGCCACGTTGGCGGGATCGAGGATACGCAGTATTTT. Residues: CASGHVGGIEDTQYF.